The 30 T cell receptor beta chains in this list originate from one sample, sequenced in a study of neoadjuvant anti-PD-1 for oral cavity cancer. Here immunoSEQ multiplex PCR was the method, and the copy in TCRdb shows in-frame clones only, minus some. The table has more than 6,500 clones, 75% seen once. Source: PBMCs, taken before nivolumab (anti-PD-1) treatment. These receptors all come from a person aged 35 to 85 with oral cavity squamous cell carcinoma.

This chain joins TRBV7-6 and TRBJ2-6; D not resolved. This CDR3 has 14 amino acids. Trimming left V 5 bases short and J 0 bases short, with 5 bases between. Germline V gives CDR1 SGHVS, CDR2 FNYEAQ. The CDR3 loop is CASSPLSGANVLTF. CDR3 nucleotide sequence: TGTGCCAGCAGCCCCCTCTCTGGGGCCAACGTCCTGACTTTC.

This chain connects TRBV2 to TRBJ2-2; TRBD2 matches 7 bases. CDR3 length equals 16 residues. The V segment lost 5 bases and the J segment 6 bases; nucleotides outside the gene matches: 12. CDR1 SNHLY and CDR2 FYNNEI come from the germline V gene. The CDR3 DNA is TGTGCCAGCAGTTTCGGGGGGAGCCGTGCTGCCGGGGAGCTGTTTTTT. Translating it yields CASSFGGSRAAGELFF.

This clone was observed a handful of times. The chain combines TRBV4-3 with TRBJ1-1; D is undetermined. V lost 1 base and J 1 base, leaving 10 bases between the germline ends. Germline-derived CDR1 and CDR2 are LGHNA and YSLEER. CDR3 size: 15 residues. The CDR3 DNA reads as TGCGCCAGCAGCCAAGCGGAGGGCTGGAACACTGAAGCTTTCTTT. Protein sequence: CASSQAEGWNTEAFF.

This clone was counted between two and nine times. The chain carries TRBV6-5 and TRBJ1-6, with TRBD1 matching over 12 bases. CDR1 and CDR2 (germline): MNHEY, SVGAGI. The CDR3 is made up of 14 amino acids. Trimming removed 6 bases from V and 10 bases from J; junction bases left unmatched: 4. The CDR3 reads CASRGTGGKSPLHF. For the CDR3, the DNA is TGTGCCAGCAGGGGGACAGGGGGCAAATCACCCCTCCACTTT.

This clone has a handful of counts. The chain employs TRBV27 and TRBJ1-5; D gene unclear. The CDR3 is 12 amino acids. Looked up from germline, CDR1 is MNHEY and CDR2 is SMNVEV (reference sequence). Trimming cost V 5 bases and J 0 bases, with 2 bases left between them. CDR3 nucleotide sequence: TGTGCCAGCAGTCCTAGCAATCAGCCCCAGCATTTT. Its protein is CASSPSNQPQHF.

This CDR3 reads CAWSVPGRRRGNTIYF. CDR3 nucleotide sequence: TGTGCCTGGAGTGTACCGGGGCGCAGGAGGGGAAACACCATATATTTT. This chain connects TRBV30 to TRBJ1-3; possibly TRBD1 for D (5 bases). Germline values: CDR1 GTSNPN, CDR2 SVGIG (reference sequence). The CDR3 spans 16 residues. V was pared by 0 bases and J by 4 bases, with 16 bases between.

The gene calls are TRBV30 and TRBJ2-5; 8 nucleotides match TRBD1. This CDR3 spans 14 amino acids. J was trimmed by 4 bases and V by 0 bases; bases with no gene match: 4. CDR1 and CDR2 (germline): GTSNPN, SVGIG (reference sequence). CDR3 residues: CAWSVHRGTETQYF. CDR3 sequence (DNA): TGTGCCTGGAGTGTACACAGGGGGACAGAGACCCAGTACTTC.

The sample holds a few counts of this clone. The chain uses TRBV7-2 and TRBJ1-2; no clear D gene. The germline gives CDR1 SGHTA, CDR2 FQGNSA. There are 15 residues in the CDR3. V was clipped by 1 base and J by 11 bases, with 20 bases between them. The CDR3 reads CASSLGGSDTTRYTF. As DNA, the CDR3 is TGTGCCAGCAGCTTAGGAGGCTCAGACACAACAAGGTACACCTTC.

This clone appeared a few times. The V call is TRBV5-1, the J call TRBJ1-2, with D possibly matching TRBD1 (5 bases). Germline V gene sequence: CDR1 SGHRS, CDR2 YFSETQ. The V and J ends lost 4 bases and 4 bases respectively, with 11 bases between them. This CDR3 has 13 residues. CDR3 DNA sequence: TGCGCCAGCAGCGCGGGACGGGTCTATGGCTACACCTTC. Its translation: CASSAGRVYGYTF.

This rearrangement joins TRBV19 to TRBJ1-2, with 8 bases lining up with TRBD1. Germline trimming cut 2 bases from V and 8 bases from J; bases unmatched to any gene: 13. This CDR3 region has 16 residues. Germline values: CDR1 LNHDA, CDR2 SQIVND (reference sequence). CDR3 bases: TGTGCCAGTAGTATACTGGCCACAGGGGGGAAGAGCGGCTACACCTTC. This encodes CASSILATGGKSGYTF.

The chain is built from TRBV10-3 and TRBJ2-7; D perhaps matches TRBD2 (6 bases). With 6 bases removed from V and 1 base from J, the gap between germline ends came to 16 bases. Germline CDR1 and CDR2: ENHRY and SYGVKD. The CDR3 spans 15 residues. This CDR3 is CAIRTGEAGSYEQYF. The CDR3 DNA sequence: TGTGCCATCAGGACGGGGGAGGCGGGATCCTACGAGCAGTACTTC.

This chain links TRBV6-6 with TRBJ1-2; 8 bases map to TRBD1. The length of the CDR3 is 14 residues. CDR1 is MNHNY and CDR2 is SVGAGI in the germline V gene (reference sequence). The V segment lost 6 bases and the J segment 4 bases; nucleotides outside the gene matches: 7. CDR3 region: CASRARDRSYGYTF. In DNA, the CDR3 is TGTGCCAGCAGGGCTCGGGACAGGTCCTATGGCTACACCTTC.

This clone was observed once. One junction end disagrees with the germline gene, perhaps due to a read error. This chain links TRBV9 with TRBJ2-1, with 16 positions matching TRBD2. The CDR3 length is 15 residues. The germline V gene has CDR1 SGDLS and CDR2 YYNGEE. CDR3 DNA sequence: TGTGCCAGCAGCGTAGAAGGGACTAGCGGGGGGGCTTCGATCTTC. Protein sequence: CASSVEGTSGGASIF.

A few counts support this clone. This chain uses TRBV11-2 with TRBJ1-5; 11 nucleotides match TRBD1. V gave up 5 bases and J gave up 7 bases; unmatched junction bases: 4. Germline V gives CDR1 SGHAT, CDR2 FQNNGV. The CDR3 has 14 amino acids. CDR3 amino acids: CASSLGTGGQPQHF. The CDR3 DNA sequence: TGTGCCAGCAGCCTAGGGACAGGGGGACAGCCCCAGCATTTT.

The chain is built from TRBV10-3 and TRBJ2-7, with TRBD2 matching 10 bases. The length of the CDR3 is 15 residues. Germline CDR1 reads ENHRY; CDR2 reads SYGVKD. V lost 6 bases and J lost 2; bases outside the gene matches: 7. In nucleotides, the CDR3 is TGTGCCATCAGAGGCGGACTAGCGGAGACCTACGAGCAGTACTTC. Amino acids: CAIRGGLAETYEQYF.

The V and J genes are TRBV12-5 and TRBJ2-1, with D possibly matching TRBD1 (5 bases). CDR1 and CDR2 (germline): LGHNT, FRNRAP. The germline V and J ends were trimmed by 0 bases and 5 bases, with 14 bases remaining between them. The CDR3 is 16 amino acids. The CDR3 region has the DNA TGTGCTAGTGGTTTGGTAACCCGGACATACGACAATGAGCAGTTCTTC. Translated, it gives CASGLVTRTYDNEQFF.

This rearrangement joins TRBV2 to TRBJ1-2; D unresolved. Per the germline V gene, CDR1 is SNHLY and CDR2 is FYNNEI. The CDR3 has 12 amino acids. V lost 3 bases and J lost 2, with 4 bases in between. This chain's CDR3 is CASSDRNYGYTF. In DNA form, the CDR3 reads TGTGCCAGCAGTGACAGGAACTATGGCTACACCTTC. Filled out from reference TRBV2 and TRBJ1-2, the complete variable domain reads EPEVTQTPSHQVTQMGQEVILRCVPISNHLYFYWYRQILGQKVEFLVSFYNNEISEKSEIFDDQFSVERPDGSNFTLKIRSTKLEDSAMYFCASSDRNYGYTFGSGTRLTVV.

V is TRBV19 and J is TRBJ1-5; possible D gene TRBD1, 5 bases. Trimming removed 7 bases at V and 3 bases at J, with 13 bases between. There are 14 residues in the CDR3. CDR1 is LNHDA, CDR2 SQIVND, per germline (reference sequence). CDR3 nucleotides: TGTGCCAGTAACTCGGGGACCGTCAATCAGCCCCAGCATTTT. This sequence encodes CASNSGTVNQPQHF.

V and J are TRBV4-1 and TRBJ2-5, with D possibly TRBD1 on 7 matching bases. V dropped 0 bases and J dropped 4 bases, with 15 bases sitting between them. This CDR3 is 16 amino acids long. The germline V gene has CDR1 MGHRA and CDR2 YSYEKL. This CDR3 reads CASSQDNAGGGETQYF. CDR3 bases: TGCGCCAGCAGCCAAGATAATGCAGGGGGAGGAGAGACCCAGTACTTC.

The J gene is TRBJ1-6, the V gene TRBV6-5, with a possible D match to TRBD1 (5 bases). Germline CDR1 and CDR2: MNHEY and SVGAGI. This CDR3 has 15 residues. With 5 bases removed from V and 8 bases from J, the gap between germline ends came to 16 bases. The CDR3, as DNA: TGTGCCAGCAGTCAAACGACAGCTTTCTATTCACCCCTCCACTTT. Protein sequence: CASSQTTAFYSPLHF.

The chain has TRBV27 and TRBJ1-2; the match to TRBD1 covers 9 bases. In germline, CDR1 is MNHEY, CDR2 SMNVEV (reference sequence). J lost 6 bases, V lost 0 bases, and 5 bases had no gene match. This CDR3 is built from 15 residues. The DNA of the CDR3 is TGTGCCAGCAGTTTATCCTGGACAGGGGTGAATGGCTACACCTTC. It is translated as CASSLSWTGVNGYTF.

In this sample, this clone turned up once. The chain joins TRBV5-8 to TRBJ2-1, with D possibly TRBD1 on 6 matching bases. The V end lost 0 bases, the J end lost 7 bases, and 14 bases lay between the germline ends. The CDR3 has 15 amino acids. Germline assignment: CDR1 SGHTS and CDR2 YDEGEE. DNA for the CDR3: TGTGCCAGCAGCTTGGCAGGGGCCACAATAAATGAGCAGTTCTTC. Protein: CASSLAGATINEQFF. The whole variable domain, remainder taken from reference TRBV5-8 and TRBJ2-1, is EAGVTQSPTHLIKTRGQQATLRCSPISGHTSVYWYQQALGLGLQFLLWYDEGEERNRGNFPPRFSGRQFPNYSSELNVNALELEDSALYLCASSLAGATINEQFFGPGTRLTVL.

In DNA, the CDR3 is TGTGCCAGCAGCCTGGAGGCAGCCGGGGAGCTGTTTTTT. It specifies CASSLEAAGELFF. The chain links TRBV7-8 to TRBJ2-2; a possible D gene is TRBD2 (5 bases). The germline V and J ends were trimmed by 5 bases and 6 bases, with 10 bases remaining between them. CDR1 and CDR2 (germline): SGHVS, FQNEAQ. The CDR3 extends over 13 amino acids.

This chain uses TRBV6-1 with TRBJ1-5, with D unclear. Deletions cut 3 bases from V and 4 bases from J, with 7 bases between. CDR1 is MNHNS and CDR2 is SASEGT in the germline V gene. This CDR3 is built from 13 residues. CDR3 protein: CASSENGNQPQHF. CDR3 sequence (DNA): TGTGCCAGCAGTGAGAATGGGAATCAGCCCCAGCATTTT.

The genes are TRBV6-5 and TRBJ2-2, with 7 positions matching TRBD2. There are 14 residues in the CDR3. The J segment lost 4 bases and the V segment lost 10 bases, leaving 9 bases of the junction unmatched. Germline V gene sequence: CDR1 MNHEY, CDR2 SVGAGI. CDR3 nucleotides: TGTGCCACCCGGAAGGCGGGAGCCACCGGGGAGCTGTTTTTT. This gives the protein CATRKAGATGELFF.

V usage is TRBV7-8 and J usage is TRBJ1-4, with no clear D. CDR3 size: 13 residues. In germline, CDR1 is SGHVS, CDR2 FQNEAQ. V shed 8 bases and J shed 8 bases, with 15 bases lying between them. CDR3 nucleotides: TGTGCCAGCCGTCGTGACCGGTCAGAAAAACTGTTTTTT. Encoded protein: CASRRDRSEKLFF.

The CDR3 DNA is TGCGCCAGCAGCACTCTACCGGGACAGGGTGGAGAAAAACTGTTTTTT. Amino acids: CASSTLPGQGGEKLFF. The V gene is TRBV5-1, the J gene TRBJ1-4; TRBD1 matches 9 bases. This CDR3 spans 16 amino acids. The V and J ends lost 4 bases and 8 bases, in that order; junction bases with no gene match: 12. The V gene's germline CDR1 is SGHRS and CDR2 YFSETQ.

J is TRBJ2-4 and V is TRBV7-9; no clear D. Germline CDR1 and CDR2: SEHNR and FQNEAQ (reference sequence). CDR3 length: 15 amino acids. With 3 bases removed from V and 1 base from J, the gap between germline ends came to 10 bases. The CDR3 coding sequence is TGTGCCAGCAGCTTTAACCAGGAGGCCAAAAACATTCAGTACTTC. Protein product: CASSFNQEAKNIQYF.

The genes are TRBV27 and TRBJ1-6, with D perhaps TRBD1 (6 bases). The germline gives CDR1 MNHEY, CDR2 SMNVEV (reference sequence). V lost 7 bases and J 0 bases, leaving 10 bases between the germline ends. The CDR3 runs to 15 residues. CDR3 region: CASTQGLSYNSPLHF. The DNA for the CDR3 is TGTGCCAGCACACAGGGTCTCTCCTATAATTCACCCCTCCACTTT.

This clone was observed a few times. This chain uses TRBV4-2 with TRBJ2-7, with D unclear. CDR3 length: 13 amino acids. V was shortened by 0 bases and J by 10 bases, with 13 bases between the two germline ends. From germline, CDR1 is LGHNA and CDR2 YNFKEQ. The CDR3 DNA sequence: TGTGCCAGCAGCCAAGATTTCACCTCCACCCAGTACTTC. Translated: CASSQDFTSTQYF.